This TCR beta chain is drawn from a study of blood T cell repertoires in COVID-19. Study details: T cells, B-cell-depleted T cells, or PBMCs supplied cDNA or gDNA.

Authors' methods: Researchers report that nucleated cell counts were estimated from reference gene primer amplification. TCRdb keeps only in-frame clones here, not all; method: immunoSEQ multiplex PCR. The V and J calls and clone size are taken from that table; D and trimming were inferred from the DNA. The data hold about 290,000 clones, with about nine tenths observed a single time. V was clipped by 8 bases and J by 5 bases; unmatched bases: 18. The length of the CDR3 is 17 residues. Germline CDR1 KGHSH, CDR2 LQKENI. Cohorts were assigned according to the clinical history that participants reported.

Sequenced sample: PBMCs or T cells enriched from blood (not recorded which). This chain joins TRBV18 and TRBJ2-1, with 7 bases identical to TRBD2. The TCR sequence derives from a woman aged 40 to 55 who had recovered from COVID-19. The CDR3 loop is CASITKGRAVENNEQFF. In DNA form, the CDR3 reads TGTGCCAGCATTACGAAGGGGAGGGCCGTCGAAAACAATGAGCAGTTCTTC.